This section outlines one TCR beta chain sequence together with its context. This clone was counted between two and nine times. The clone's antigen remains unknown. Base-call qualities are not available, and no considerably larger clone is one nucleotide away. At the junction V is shortened by 6 bases and J by 8 bases, with 13 bases in between. Per the germline V gene, SNHLY is the CDR1 and FYNNEI is the CDR2. Including cysteine and phenylalanine, the CDR3 has 13 amino acids. The kept DNA is CDR3 alone, 39 bases in frame from the first base. The library was obtained by the immunoSEQ multiplex PCR assay. This immuneACCESS table, as held by TCRdb, lists in-frame sequences with V and J called but not all clones. Of the missing ones, under half trace to an unresolved V gene in checked studies; the others have no known cause. The sample profile shows about 75,000 clones; 91% of them were found once. The ten largest clonotypes hold more than 0.35% of the sample.

The sample comes from a study of technical replicates of blood from a handful of donors (dated 2017 in TCRdb). The sample was T cells isolated from PBMCs. This sequence originates from a human donor in good health. Some clones in this sample may be carry-over from other donors' samples. The sequence links TRBV2 to TRBJ2-2; a weak D assignment points to TRBD1 (5 bases agree). The base sequence is TGTGCCAGCAGACAGGTCTTACGGGGGGAGCTGTTTTTT. This codes for CASRQVLRGELFF. Beyond the CDR3, the reference TRBV2 and TRBJ2-2 genes provide the residues; the full variable domain reads: EPEVTQTPSHQVTQMGQEVILRCVPISNHLYFYWYRQILGQKVEFLVSFYNNEISEKSEIFDDQFSVERPDGSNFTLKIRSTKLEDSAMYFCASRQVLRGELFFGEGSRLTVL.